These 25 T cell receptor beta chains came from one sample sequenced in a study of spatial heterogeneity in lung cancer. Using its own MiXCR run on the 5' RACE reads, TCRdb lists one record per CDR3 protein. In the table there are 19,000 or so distinct CDR3 sequences, around a fifth of which are singletons. Time point reported: sample taken at primary tumor resection. Whole RNA obtained from tumor, nontumor lung or frozen PBMC underwent sequencing without sorting. The specimen was PBMCs, collected at surgery. The receptors were sampled from a female donor with early-stage non-small cell lung cancer.

This clonotype has a count of ten or more. The chain has TRBV6-6 and TRBJ1-4; D may be TRBD1 (5 bases). Trimming removed 5 bases from V and 7 bases from J, with 20 bases in between. The CDR3 runs to 16 residues. Germline V gene lookup returns CDR1 MNHNY and CDR2 SVGAGI (reference sequence). CDR3 sequence (DNA): TGTGCCAGCAGTCCTTCCGGACATCTCGGGCGTGAAAAACTGTTTTTT. Translation gives CASSPSGHLGREKLFF.

Ten or more counts support this clonotype. The CDR3 region has the DNA TGCGCCAGCAGCCTCTTCTTGGGACTAGCGGGACCGTACCAAGAGACCCAGTACTTC. This encodes CASSLFLGLAGPYQETQYF. The genes are TRBV4-1 and TRBJ2-5; TRBD2 agrees at 13 bases. The CDR3 runs to 19 residues. Per the germline V gene, CDR1 is MGHRA and CDR2 is YSYEKL. V shed 4 bases and J 0 bases; nucleotides not matched to a gene: 11.

This clonotype has a count of ten or more. The chain's CDR3 is CASSFGGLNEKLFF. The CDR3 nucleotides read TGTGCCAGCAGCTTCGGAGGTCTTAATGAAAAACTGTTTTTT. The chain employs TRBV7-2 and TRBJ1-4; D is uncertain. V shed 3 bases and J shed 4 bases, with 9 bases lying between them. The CDR3 is 14 residues long. The germline V gene encodes CDR1 SGHTA and CDR2 FQGNSA.

This clonotype has at least ten counts. The chain combines TRBV20-1 with TRBJ1-1; 7 positions match TRBD1. Looked up from germline, CDR1 is DFQATT and CDR2 is SNEGSKA (reference sequence). The CDR3 consists of 11 residues. CDR3 protein: CSFRGRTEAFF. The CDR3 bases are TGCAGCTTTAGGGGGCGCACTGAAGCTTTCTTT.

This clonotype was detected ten times or more. This sequence joins TRBV6-5 and TRBJ2-7, with D perhaps assigned TRBD1 or TRBD2 (5 bases each). The V gene's germline CDR1 is MNHEY and CDR2 SVGAGI. This CDR3 spans 12 amino acids. Trimming removed 6 bases at V and 4 bases at J, with 10 bases between. The CDR3 here is CASSRERYEQYF. DNA of the CDR3: TGTGCCAGCAGCAGGGAGCGTTACGAGCAGTACTTC.

This clonotype was counted at least ten times. The rearrangement uses TRBV6-6 and TRBJ2-5; the match to TRBD2 covers 11 bases. V gave up 0 bases and J gave up 1 base; unmatched junction bases: 4. The CDR3 length is 17 residues. The germline CDR1 and CDR2 sequences are MNHNY and SVGAGI (reference sequence). The CDR3 is CASSYSRGLAVQETQYF. The CDR3 DNA is TGTGCCAGCAGTTACTCGAGGGGACTAGCGGTCCAAGAGACCCAGTACTTC.

This clonotype was detected ten times or more. The V call is TRBV6-4, the J call TRBJ1-1; tentative D call: TRBD1 (5 bases). Germline CDR1 reads MRHNA; CDR2 reads SNTAGT. V lost 3 bases and J lost 1, with 9 bases in between. CDR3 length: 14 residues. The CDR3 here is CASSDPGQNTEAFF. CDR3 bases: TGTGCCAGCAGTGATCCTGGACAGAACACTGAAGCTTTCTTT.

The rearrangement links TRBV2 to TRBJ1-2, with D possibly being TRBD1 (6 bases). Deletions cut 4 bases from V and 4 bases from J, with 13 bases between. Germline loops: CDR1 SNHLY, CDR2 FYNNEI. The CDR3 is made up of 14 amino acids. The CDR3, as DNA: TGTGCCAGCAGTGCCGGGACATTAGCCTATGGCTACACCTTC. Amino acids: CASSAGTLAYGYTF.

This clonotype occurred many times. V usage is TRBV20-1 and J usage is TRBJ1-1; TRBD1 aligns across 9 bases. The CDR3 loop spans 17 amino acids. V gave up 0 bases and J gave up 3 bases; unmatched junction bases: 11. Germline lookup yields CDR1 DFQATT and CDR2 SNEGSKA (reference sequence). CDR3 sequence: CSARDPGQGRSHTEAFF. The CDR3 DNA sequence: TGCAGTGCTAGAGATCCGGGACAGGGAAGATCTCACACTGAAGCTTTCTTT.

J is TRBJ2-7 and V is TRBV5-1; 8 nucleotides match TRBD1. Germline V gives CDR1 SGHRS, CDR2 YFSETQ. CDR3 length: 13 residues. J was trimmed by 6 bases and V by 5 bases; bases with no gene match: 7. The CDR3 nucleotides read TGCGCCAGCAGATTGACAGGGGTCGGCGAGCAGTACTTC. It codes for CASRLTGVGEQYF.

In its sample, this clonotype was seen many times. V is TRBV7-2 and J is TRBJ2-3; TRBD2 aligns across 15 bases. V shed 5 bases and J 5 bases; nucleotides not matched to a gene: 14. This CDR3 is 19 amino acids long. CDR1 is SGHTA, CDR2 FQGNSA, per germline. DNA of the CDR3: TGTGCCAGCAGCCCGGGACTAGCGGGAGGACTTAGATTGAGAGATACGCAGTATTTT. It encodes CASSPGLAGGLRLRDTQYF. The variable domain in full, with the rest retrieved from reference TRBV7-2 and TRBJ2-3, is GAGVSQSPSNKVTEKGKDVELRCDPISGHTALYWYRQSLGQGLEFLIYFQGNSAPDKSGLPSDRFSAERTGGSVSTLTIQRTQQEDSAVYLCASSPGLAGGLRLRDTQYFGPGTRLTVL.

This clonotype was found many times. Written as DNA, the CDR3 is TGTGCCAGTAGCCCGGGACGGATGAACACTGAAGCTTTCTTT. This encodes CASSPGRMNTEAFF. The chain uses TRBV19 and TRBJ1-1; a possible D gene is TRBD1 (5 bases). The germline CDR1 and CDR2 sequences are LNHDA and SQIVND (reference sequence). The CDR3 sequence is 14 residues long. V was pared by 6 bases and J by 0 bases, with 11 bases between.

This clonotype was counted many times. The J gene is TRBJ1-1, the V gene TRBV2; D is possibly TRBD1 (6 bases). CDR1 SNHLY and CDR2 FYNNEI come from the germline V gene. V dropped 6 bases and J dropped 1 base, with 12 bases sitting between them. This CDR3 is 14 amino acids long. This CDR3 reads CASRRGHQNTEAFF. The CDR3 DNA sequence: TGTGCCAGCAGGAGGGGACACCAGAACACTGAAGCTTTCTTT.

Only a few counts were recorded for this clonotype. V is TRBV7-2 and J is TRBJ1-1; 7 positions agree with TRBD1. V was pared by 3 bases and J by 1 base, with 2 bases of the junction left unmatched. The CDR3 runs 14 residues. CDR1 and CDR2 (germline): SGHTA, FQGNSA. CDR3 sequence: CASSFGQANTEAFF. The CDR3 DNA sequence: TGTGCCAGCAGCTTCGGACAGGCGAACACTGAAGCTTTCTTT.

A note on this clonotype: A much larger clone lies a single base off, so this may be a read error. The chain joins TRBV27 to TRBJ2-6; TRBD1 agrees at 11 bases. The CDR3 is 17 amino acids. Germline assignment: CDR1 MNHEY and CDR2 SMNVEV (reference sequence). V trimming: 10 bases; J trimming: 4 bases; junction bases outside the gene matches: 12. CDR3 sequence reads: CANSPGQGADGANVLTF. In DNA form, the CDR3 reads TGTGCCAACAGCCCCGGACAGGGGGCGGACGGGGCCAACGTCCTGACTTTC.

This clonotype was recorded many times. The chain employs TRBV28 and TRBJ1-5, with TRBD1 identical over 7 bases. Trimming at V came to 7 bases and at J to 4 bases, leaving 13 bases not matched to a gene. The germline V gene encodes CDR1 MDHEN and CDR2 SYDVKM. The length of the CDR3 is 16 residues. CDR3 protein: CASIPTGAILNQPQHF. CDR3 nucleotide sequence: TGTGCCAGCATCCCAACAGGGGCAATACTAAATCAGCCCCAGCATTTT.

This clonotype was detected many times. This sequence joins TRBV18 and TRBJ2-4; 8 positions match TRBD2. The trim removed 6 bases at V and 3 bases at J, leaving 10 bases unmatched. The CDR3 extends over 16 amino acids. CDR1 and CDR2 (germline): KGHSH, LQKENI. The CDR3 sequence: CASSDPGGGSKNIQYF. Written as DNA, the CDR3 is TGTGCCAGCTCCGACCCGGGAGGGGGGAGCAAAAACATTCAGTACTTC.

In its sample, this clonotype was seen many times. The CDR3 sequence is CASSVYPGQRYGYTF. CDR3 sequence (DNA): TGTGCCAGCAGTGTCTATCCGGGACAGCGATATGGCTACACCTTC. The chain carries TRBV28 and TRBJ1-2, with 7 nucleotides matching TRBD1. This CDR3 spans 15 amino acids. V shed 5 bases and J 5 bases; nucleotides not matched to a gene: 11. The germline V gene has CDR1 MDHEN and CDR2 SYDVKM.

The V and J genes are TRBV6-2 or TRBV6-3 and TRBJ1-5; tentatively, D is TRBD1 (5 bases). This CDR3 region has 16 residues. V gave up 5 bases and J gave up 3 bases, with 17 bases separating them. Germline-derived CDR1 and CDR2 are MNHEY and SVGEGT. This CDR3 reads CASSTRFWGPNQPQHF. The DNA for the CDR3 is TGTGCCAGCAGTACCAGATTCTGGGGACCCAATCAGCCCCAGCATTTT.

This clonotype was detected ten times or more. This chain uses TRBV29-1 with TRBJ2-7, with TRBD2 identical over 11 bases. This CDR3 has 14 residues. The J segment lost 2 bases and the V segment lost 5 bases, leaving 5 bases of the junction unmatched. Per the germline V gene, CDR1 is SQVTM and CDR2 is ANQGSEA. CDR3 bases: TGCAGCGTTATCGGGACTAGCGGTCCCTACGAGCAGTACTTC. This codes for CSVIGTSGPYEQYF.

This clonotype was detected only a few times. This chain joins TRBV7-9 and TRBJ2-5, with 13 bases fitting TRBD2. J gave up 3 bases and V 5 bases, and 9 bases lay outside the gene matches. This CDR3 region has 17 residues. Germline loops: CDR1 SEHNR, CDR2 FQNEAQ (reference sequence). CDR3 nucleotide sequence: TGTGCCAGCAGCCGGACTAGCGGGAGTCTAGTGGAAGAGACCCAGTACTTC. Its translation: CASSRTSGSLVEETQYF. Full variable domain (remainder filled in from reference TRBV7-9 and TRBJ2-5): DTGVSQNPRHKITKRGQNVTFRCDPISEHNRLYWYRQTLGQGPEFLTYFQNEAQLEKSRLLSDRFSAERPKGSFSTLEIQRTEQGDSAMYLCASSRTSGSLVEETQYFGPGTRLLVL.

This clonotype has at least ten counts. This chain uses TRBV7-2 with TRBJ2-6; D remains ambiguous. CDR1 and CDR2 from the germline V gene are SGHTA and FQGNSA. V lost 4 bases, J lost 2 bases, and 9 bases lay in between. The CDR3 is 15 amino acids. The CDR3 region is CASSWPRTGANVLTF. The CDR3 DNA is TGTGCCAGCAGCTGGCCCAGGACTGGGGCCAACGTCCTGACTTTC.

This clonotype was seen many times. The rearrangement uses TRBV20-1 and TRBJ2-1; 11 bases agree with TRBD1. V was clipped by 3 bases and J by 4 bases; unmatched bases: 5. The CDR3 consists of 15 residues. The germline V gene has CDR1 DFQATT and CDR2 SNEGSKA (reference sequence). The CDR3 DNA is TGCAGTGCTAGTGGGACAGGGGGGAGTTACAATGAGCAGTTCTTC. It translates to CSASGTGGSYNEQFF.

This clonotype appeared many times. The CDR3 sequence: CASSHVRTYENTEAFF. CDR3 bases: TGTGCCAGTAGCCACGTCCGGACATACGAGAACACTGAAGCTTTCTTT. V usage is TRBV19 and J usage is TRBJ1-1, with D possibly matching TRBD1 (5 bases). CDR1 and CDR2 (germline): LNHDA, SQIVND (reference sequence). V shed 6 bases and J shed 1 base, with 18 bases lying between them. CDR3 length: 16 amino acids.

This clonotype has ten or more counts. This chain links TRBV11-2 with TRBJ2-3, with 7 bases aligning to TRBD1. From germline, CDR1 is SGHAT and CDR2 FQNNGV. V gave up 5 bases and J gave up 5 bases; unmatched junction bases: 10. CDR3 length: 15 amino acids. The CDR3 DNA follows: TGTGCCAGCAGCGGTCAGGACAGGAGTGTAGATACGCAGTATTTT. This codes for CASSGQDRSVDTQYF. The complete variable domain, with remaining parts taken from reference TRBV11-2 and TRBJ2-3, reads EAGVAQSPRYKIIEKRQSVAFWCNPISGHATLYWYQQILGQGPKLLIQFQNNGVVDDSQLPKDRFSAERLKGVDSTLKIQPAKLEDSAVYLCASSGQDRSVDTQYFGPGTRLTVL.